Listed below are T cell receptor beta chains from one sample, sequenced in a study of type 1 regulatory T cells. TCRdb independently ran MiXCR on the reads; one entry per CDR3 protein. Seen here are roughly 62,000 distinct CDR3 sequences, 55% to 65% observed once, and the top ten hold approximately 2%. Their recognized antigens are unknown. Sequencing used cultured non-Tr1 T cells, either the whole culture or a sorted T cell fraction (not recorded which). The receptors come from a human donor in good health. The conserved cysteine and the conserved F or W are not part of the CDR3 here. Clone size is shown for a subset of rows, as once, few, many or a class of expanded clone.

V gene: TRBV27; J gene: TRBJ2-2; clone size: NA; CDR3 protein: ASTPLAGDGGRTGELF
V gene: TRBV27; J gene: TRBJ2-1; clone size: NA; CDR3 protein: ASITSGRGQKCNEQF
V gene: TRBV7-2; J gene: TRBJ2-1; clone size: NA; CDR3 protein: ASSFSGGRYNEQF
V gene: TRBV6-2/TRBV6-3; J gene: TRBJ2-5; clone size: NA; CDR3 protein: ASRSKRPAQETQY
V gene: TRBV13; J gene: TRBJ1-5; clone size: NA; CDR3 protein: ASSRHGTVGNQPQH
V gene: TRBV29-1; J gene: TRBJ1-1; clone size: once; CDR3 protein: SVRGGGVNGAF
V gene: TRBV27; J gene: TRBJ1-6; clone size: few; CDR3 protein: ASSLLFGRVDSPLH
V gene: TRBV20-1; J gene: TRBJ2-1; clone size: NA; CDR3 protein: SARGRSYNEQF
V gene: TRBV20-1; J gene: TRBJ1-2; clone size: NA; CDR3 protein: SATPPPGDYGYT
V gene: TRBV24-1; J gene: TRBJ1-5; clone size: few; CDR3 protein: ATSDPGPGPQH
V gene: TRBV3-1; J gene: TRBJ2-1; clone size: NA; CDR3 protein: ASSQESGGREGRNEQF
V gene: TRBV20-1; J gene: TRBJ2-3; clone size: few; CDR3 protein: SAIAGSTDTQY
V gene: TRBV20-1; J gene: TRBJ2-5; clone size: NA; CDR3 protein: SARIPGRAQETQY
V gene: TRBV7-8; J gene: TRBJ2-7; clone size: NA; CDR3 protein: ASSLAGTTISYEQY
V gene: TRBV6-5; J gene: TRBJ2-3; clone size: few; CDR3 protein: ASSYGTYTDTQY